This T cell receptor (beta chain) was found in a study of cytomegalovirus exposure and HLA in healthy donors. The PCR used 60 Vbeta and 13 Jbeta primers. The data were produced by immunoSEQ multiplex PCR, yet TCRdb's version contains in-frame clones alone and is incomplete. The data contain 120,000 or so clones, roughly 78% of them seen just once; the ten biggest clones take up 3% to 3.5%. This sequence originates from a male donor in good health and CMV-seronegative. Sequencing was done on a sample of PBMCs.

CDR3 loop: CASSRAGTGGNQPQHF. CDR3 coding DNA: TGTGCCAGCAGTAGGGCCGGGACAGGGGGCAATCAGCCCCAGCATTTT. This chain joins TRBV28 and TRBJ1-5; 10 positions agree with TRBD1. Trimming cost V 5 bases and J 2 bases; bases outside gene matches: 6. The CDR3 spans 16 residues. Germline assignment: CDR1 MDHEN and CDR2 SYDVKM.